The T cell receptor (beta chain) described here comes from a study of T-cell reconstitution after alpha-beta-depleted transplantation in children. Overall study results and limits: Surviving thymic progenitors and recipient T cells were the source of high TCRbeta diversity at day 60 in some patients. Newly produced T cells mostly accounted for T-cell counts and diversity one year post-transplant.

For TCRbeta, the library was prepared with unique molecular identifiers. TCRdb reprocessed the PCR reads via MiXCR and lists one record per CDR3 protein. Of just over 950,000 distinct CDR3 sequences in the sample, about 29% are singletons; the top ten hold 28%. CDR3 length: 15 amino acids. Between the trimmed V and J ends, which lost 2 bases and 5 bases, there was a span of 13 bases. Per the germline V gene, CDR1 is MNHEY and CDR2 is SVGAGI. This clonotype showed up just a few times. Its antigen is not known. Sequenced material: PBMCs, mostly from graft donor cells, taken 360 days after TCRalphabeta/CD19-depleted stem cell transplant. The V and J genes are TRBV6-5 and TRBJ2-1; possible D gene TRBD2, 7 bases. This TCR came from a boy less than two years old who had a stem cell transplant for SCID, so the T cells may come from the graft donor. The CDR3 DNA is TGTGCCAGCAGTTACGAGGGGGGGGCCCACAATGAGCAGTTCTTC. Translation: CASSYEGGAHNEQFF.